The 6 T cell receptor beta chains reported below all come from one sample, sequenced in a study of shared clonotypes between healthy human individuals. Produced via immunoSEQ multiplex PCR; TCRdb's table is partial and in-frame only. The sample has about 2.1 million clones, roughly 91% seen once. Naive CD8 cells, CD45RO-negative and positively selected for CCR7, excluded terminally differentiated effector memory CD45RA+ cells. Sequenced sample: naive CD8+ T cells from PBMCs. These receptors were obtained from a man between 18 and 29 years old in good health. Some clones in this sample may be carry-over from other donors' samples.

V gene TRBV27 combines with J gene TRBJ2-7, with D unresolved. This CDR3 is 15 amino acids long. Deletions cut 5 bases from V and 0 bases from J, with 14 bases between. CDR1 and CDR2 from the germline V gene are MNHEY and SMNVEV (reference sequence). The chain's CDR3 is CASSPSIAASYEQYF. In DNA, the CDR3 is TGTGCCAGCAGTCCCTCCATAGCAGCCTCCTACGAGCAGTACTTC.

The chain combines TRBV7-6 with TRBJ2-3; no reliable D call. The CDR3 consists of 13 residues. Germline V gives CDR1 SGHVS, CDR2 FNYEAQ. V lost 5 bases to trimming and J lost 8 bases, with 14 bases between them. The CDR3 region is CASSPDLVVTQYF. The CDR3 nucleotides are TGTGCCAGCAGCCCCGATCTAGTGGTTACGCAGTATTTT.

V gene TRBV28 combines with J gene TRBJ2-1, with D possibly being TRBD1 or TRBD2 (5 bases each). CDR1 and CDR2 from the germline V gene are MDHEN and SYDVKM. Trimming cost V 4 bases and J 2 bases, with 15 bases left between them. This CDR3 spans 16 amino acids. CDR3 sequence (DNA): TGTGCCAGCAGTTCCACTCCGGGACGGACCTACAATGAGCAGTTCTTC. Translated: CASSSTPGRTYNEQFF.

This clone has only a few counts. The genes are TRBV19 and TRBJ1-5; D uncertain. Germline V gene sequence: CDR1 LNHDA, CDR2 SQIVND (reference sequence). This CDR3 is 13 amino acids long. Trimming left V 1 base short and J 6 bases short, with 7 bases between. CDR3 sequence reads: CASSIAVAQPQHF. DNA for the CDR3: TGTGCCAGTAGTATAGCGGTCGCTCAGCCCCAGCATTTT.

A single count supports this clone. V usage is TRBV29-1 and J usage is TRBJ2-3; no definite D call. V was pared by 6 bases and J by 6 bases, with 10 bases between. Germline CDR1 and CDR2: SQVTM and ANQGSEA. This CDR3 is built from 11 residues. CDR3 nucleotides: TGCAGCGTACGGGTTTGGGATACGCAGTATTTT. Its protein product is CSVRVWDTQYF.

V usage is TRBV7-9 and J usage is TRBJ2-1, with D possibly matching TRBD1 (6 bases). Germline V gene lookup returns CDR1 SEHNR and CDR2 FQNEAQ (reference sequence). With 4 bases removed from V and 4 bases from J, the gap between germline ends came to 14 bases. The CDR3 consists of 15 residues. CDR3 bases: TGTGCCAGCAGCTCAACAGGGATACGGTACAATGAGCAGTTCTTC. The encoded protein is CASSSTGIRYNEQFF.